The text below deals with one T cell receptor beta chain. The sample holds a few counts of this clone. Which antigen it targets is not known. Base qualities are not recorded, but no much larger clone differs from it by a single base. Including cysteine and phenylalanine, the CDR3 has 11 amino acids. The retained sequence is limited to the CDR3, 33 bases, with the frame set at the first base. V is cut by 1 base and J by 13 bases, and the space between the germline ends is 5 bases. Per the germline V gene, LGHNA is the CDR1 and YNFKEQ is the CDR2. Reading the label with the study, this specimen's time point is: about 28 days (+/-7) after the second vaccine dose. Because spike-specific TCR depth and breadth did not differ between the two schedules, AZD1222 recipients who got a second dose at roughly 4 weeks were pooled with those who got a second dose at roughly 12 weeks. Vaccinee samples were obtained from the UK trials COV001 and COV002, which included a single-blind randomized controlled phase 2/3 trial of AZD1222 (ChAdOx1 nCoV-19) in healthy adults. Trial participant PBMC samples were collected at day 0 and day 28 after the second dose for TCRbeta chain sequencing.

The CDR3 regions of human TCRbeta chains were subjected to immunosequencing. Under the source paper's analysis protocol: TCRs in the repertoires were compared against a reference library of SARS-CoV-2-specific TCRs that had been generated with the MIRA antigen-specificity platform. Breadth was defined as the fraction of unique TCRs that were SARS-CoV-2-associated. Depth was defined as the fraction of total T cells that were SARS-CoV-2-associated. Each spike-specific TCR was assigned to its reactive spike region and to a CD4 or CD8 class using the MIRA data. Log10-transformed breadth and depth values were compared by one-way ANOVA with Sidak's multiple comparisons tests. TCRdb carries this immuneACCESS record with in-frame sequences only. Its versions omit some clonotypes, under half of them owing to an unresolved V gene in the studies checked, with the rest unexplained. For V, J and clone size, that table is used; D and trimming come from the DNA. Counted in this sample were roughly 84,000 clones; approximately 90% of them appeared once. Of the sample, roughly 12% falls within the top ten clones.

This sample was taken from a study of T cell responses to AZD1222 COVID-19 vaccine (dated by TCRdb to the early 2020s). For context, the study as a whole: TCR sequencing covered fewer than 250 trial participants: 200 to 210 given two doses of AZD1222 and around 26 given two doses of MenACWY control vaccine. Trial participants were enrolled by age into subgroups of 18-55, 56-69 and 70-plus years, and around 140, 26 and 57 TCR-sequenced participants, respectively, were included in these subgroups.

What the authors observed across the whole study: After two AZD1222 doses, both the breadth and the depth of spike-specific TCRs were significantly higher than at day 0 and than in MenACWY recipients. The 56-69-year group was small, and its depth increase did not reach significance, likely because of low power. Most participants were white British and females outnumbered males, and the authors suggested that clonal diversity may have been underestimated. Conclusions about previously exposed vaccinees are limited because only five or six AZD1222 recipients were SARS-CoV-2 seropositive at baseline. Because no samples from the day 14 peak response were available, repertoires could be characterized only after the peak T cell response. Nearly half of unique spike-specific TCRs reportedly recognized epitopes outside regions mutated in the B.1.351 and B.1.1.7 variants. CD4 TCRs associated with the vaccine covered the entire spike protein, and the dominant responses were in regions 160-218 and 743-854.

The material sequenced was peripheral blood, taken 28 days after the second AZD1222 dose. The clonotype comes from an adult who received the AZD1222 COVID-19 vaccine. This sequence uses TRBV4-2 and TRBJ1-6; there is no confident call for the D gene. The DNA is TGTGCCAGCAGCCAAGGTTCTCCCCTCCACTTT. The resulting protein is CASSQGSPLHF.